This T cell receptor (beta chain) was sequenced in a study of neurological immune-mediated disorders. By 5'RACE with 10-nucleotide random UMIs, the cDNA was made. TCRdb reprocessed the 5' RACE reads via MiXCR and lists one record per CDR3 protein. In the table there are tens of thousands of distinct CDR3 sequences, about 23% of which are singletons. This clonotype was seen at least ten times. The source material was PBMCs. This clonotype was sampled from a woman in her 70s in good health.

CDR3 DNA: TGTGCCAGCAGTTCCGTGGCCGTGGGGAACGAGCAGTACTTC. As protein: CASSSVAVGNEQYF. The gene calls are TRBV6-6 and TRBJ2-7; unclear D gene. CDR1 MNHNY and CDR2 SVGAGI come from the germline V gene (reference sequence). The V end lost 4 bases, the J end lost 5 bases, and 15 bases lay between the germline ends. This CDR3 is built from 14 residues.